This T cell receptor beta chain was observed in a study of control samples from healthy donors and cancer patients. V lost 2 bases and J 2 bases, leaving 7 bases between the germline ends. The CDR3 is 14 amino acids. CDR1 MDHEN and CDR2 SYDVKM come from the germline V gene. Sequenced by immunoSEQ multiplex PCR; TCRdb stores in-frame clones only, minus some. The table has tens of thousands of clones, around 96% seen once. The receptor's source is a woman younger than 35 in good health. This chain connects TRBV28 to TRBJ1-3, with D hard to call. The sequenced sample was blood. The CDR3: CASSLPPPGNTIYF. The DNA for the CDR3 is TGTGCCAGCAGTTTACCCCCCCCTGGAAACACCATATATTTT.